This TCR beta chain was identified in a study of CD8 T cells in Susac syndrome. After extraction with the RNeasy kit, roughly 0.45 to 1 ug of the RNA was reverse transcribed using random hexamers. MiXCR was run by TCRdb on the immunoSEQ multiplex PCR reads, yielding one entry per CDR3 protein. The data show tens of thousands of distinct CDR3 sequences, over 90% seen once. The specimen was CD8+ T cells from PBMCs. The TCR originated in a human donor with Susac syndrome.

In DNA form, the CDR3 reads TGCAGCGTTGAAACGAATTACGACATTATTACCCGCCTGAACTATGGCTACACCTTC. This encodes CSVETNYDIITRLNYGYTF. The chain links TRBV29-1 to TRBJ1-2; no clear D gene. This CDR3 region has 19 residues. Per the germline V gene, CDR1 is SQVTM and CDR2 is ANQGSEA. Trimming left V 2 bases short and J 2 bases short, with 27 bases between.